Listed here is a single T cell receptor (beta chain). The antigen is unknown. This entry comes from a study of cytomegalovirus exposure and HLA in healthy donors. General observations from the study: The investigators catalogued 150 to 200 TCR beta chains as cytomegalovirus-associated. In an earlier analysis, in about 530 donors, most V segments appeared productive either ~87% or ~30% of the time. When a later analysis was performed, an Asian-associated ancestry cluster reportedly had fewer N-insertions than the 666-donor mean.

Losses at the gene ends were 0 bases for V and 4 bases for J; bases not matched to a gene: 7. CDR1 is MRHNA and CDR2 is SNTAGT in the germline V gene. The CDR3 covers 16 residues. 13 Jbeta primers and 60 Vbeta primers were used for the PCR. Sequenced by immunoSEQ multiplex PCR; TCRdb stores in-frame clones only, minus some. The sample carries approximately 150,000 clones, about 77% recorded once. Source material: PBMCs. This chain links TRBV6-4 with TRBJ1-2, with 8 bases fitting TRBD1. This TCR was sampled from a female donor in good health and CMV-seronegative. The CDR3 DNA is TGTGCCAGCAGTGACTCGGAATCGGGGACAGGCTATGGCTACACCTTC. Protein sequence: CASSDSESGTGYGYTF.